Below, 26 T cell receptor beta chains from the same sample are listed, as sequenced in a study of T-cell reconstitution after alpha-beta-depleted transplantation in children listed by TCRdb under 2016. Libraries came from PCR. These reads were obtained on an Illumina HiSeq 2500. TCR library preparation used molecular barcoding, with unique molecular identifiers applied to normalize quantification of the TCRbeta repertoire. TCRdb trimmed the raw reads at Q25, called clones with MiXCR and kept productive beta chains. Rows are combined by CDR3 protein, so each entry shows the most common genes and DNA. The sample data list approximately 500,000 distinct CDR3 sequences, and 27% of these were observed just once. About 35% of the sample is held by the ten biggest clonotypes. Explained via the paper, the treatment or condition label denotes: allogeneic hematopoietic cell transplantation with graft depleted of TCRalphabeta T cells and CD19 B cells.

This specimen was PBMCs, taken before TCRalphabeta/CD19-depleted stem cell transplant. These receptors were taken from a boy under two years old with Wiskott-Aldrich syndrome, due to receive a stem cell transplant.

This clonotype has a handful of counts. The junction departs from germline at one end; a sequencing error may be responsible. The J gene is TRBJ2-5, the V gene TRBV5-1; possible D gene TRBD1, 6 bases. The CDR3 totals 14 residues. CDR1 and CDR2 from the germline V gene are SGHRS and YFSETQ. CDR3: CASSFSGAQETQYF. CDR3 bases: TGTGCCAGCAGTTTTTCAGGGGCCCAAGAGACCCAGTACTTC.

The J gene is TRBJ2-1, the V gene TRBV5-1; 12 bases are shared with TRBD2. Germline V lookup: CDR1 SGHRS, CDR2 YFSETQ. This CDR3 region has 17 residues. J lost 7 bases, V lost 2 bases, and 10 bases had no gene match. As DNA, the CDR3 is TGCGCCAGCAGCTTTCCCCTAGCGGGAGGGCCTACTAATGAGCAGTTCTTC. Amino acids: CASSFPLAGGPTNEQFF.

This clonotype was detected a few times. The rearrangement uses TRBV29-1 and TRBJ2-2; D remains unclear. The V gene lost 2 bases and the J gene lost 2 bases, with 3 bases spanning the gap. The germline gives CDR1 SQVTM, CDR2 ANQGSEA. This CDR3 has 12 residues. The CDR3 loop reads CSVELNTGELFF. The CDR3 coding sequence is TGCAGCGTTGAACTTAACACCGGGGAGCTGTTTTTT.

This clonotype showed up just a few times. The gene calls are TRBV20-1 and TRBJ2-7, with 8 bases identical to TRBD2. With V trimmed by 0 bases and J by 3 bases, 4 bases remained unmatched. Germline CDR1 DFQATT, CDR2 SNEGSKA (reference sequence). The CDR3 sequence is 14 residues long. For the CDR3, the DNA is TGCAGTGCTAGAGATGTAGCGGGGATCTACGAGCAGTACTTC. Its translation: CSARDVAGIYEQYF.

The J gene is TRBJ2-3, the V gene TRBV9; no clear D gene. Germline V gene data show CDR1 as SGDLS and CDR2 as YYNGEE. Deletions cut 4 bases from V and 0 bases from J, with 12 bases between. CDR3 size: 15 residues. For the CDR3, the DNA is TGTGCCAGCAGCATCTCACCCCAAAGCACAGATACGCAGTATTTT. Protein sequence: CASSISPQSTDTQYF.

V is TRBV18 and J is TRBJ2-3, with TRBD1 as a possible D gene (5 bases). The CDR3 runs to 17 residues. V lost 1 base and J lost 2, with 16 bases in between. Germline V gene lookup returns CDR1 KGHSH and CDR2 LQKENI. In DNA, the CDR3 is TGTGCCAGCTCACCACTCCTCCCGGACAAAATCACAGATACGCAGTATTTT. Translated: CASSPLLPDKITDTQYF.

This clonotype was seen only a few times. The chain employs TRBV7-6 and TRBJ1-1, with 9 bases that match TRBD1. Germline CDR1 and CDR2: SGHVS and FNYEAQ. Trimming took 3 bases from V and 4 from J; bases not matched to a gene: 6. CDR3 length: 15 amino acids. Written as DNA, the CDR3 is TGTGCCAGCAGCTTGGGACAGGGTGGGGCCACTGAAGCTTTCTTT. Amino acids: CASSLGQGGATEAFF. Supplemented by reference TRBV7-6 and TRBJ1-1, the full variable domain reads GAGVSQSPRYKVTKRGQDVALRCDPISGHVSLYWYRQALGQGPEFLTYFNYEAQQDKSGLPNDRFSAERPEGSISTLTIQRTEQRDSAMYRCASSLGQGGATEAFFGQGTRLTVV.

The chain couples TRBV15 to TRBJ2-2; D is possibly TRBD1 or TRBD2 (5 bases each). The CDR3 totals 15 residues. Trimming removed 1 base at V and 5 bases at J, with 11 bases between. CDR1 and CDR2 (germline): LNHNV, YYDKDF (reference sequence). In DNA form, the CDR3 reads TGTGCCACCAGCAGAGGAGGGGCGAGGACCGGGGAGCTGTTTTTT. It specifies CATSRGGARTGELFF.

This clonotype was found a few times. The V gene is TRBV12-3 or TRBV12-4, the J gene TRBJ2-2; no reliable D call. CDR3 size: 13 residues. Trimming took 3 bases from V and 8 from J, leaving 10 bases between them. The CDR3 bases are TGTGCCAGCAGTTTCATCTTCGGAGGGGAGCTGTTTTTT. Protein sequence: CASSFIFGGELFF.

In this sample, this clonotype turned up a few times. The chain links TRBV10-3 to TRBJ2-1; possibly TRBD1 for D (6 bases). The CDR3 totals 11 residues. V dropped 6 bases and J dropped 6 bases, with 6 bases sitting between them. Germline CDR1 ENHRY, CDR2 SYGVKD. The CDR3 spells CAIRDSNEQFF. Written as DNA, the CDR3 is TGTGCCATCAGGGACAGCAATGAGCAGTTCTTC.

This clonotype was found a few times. The chain's CDR3 is CASVTTAGVSHEQFF. CDR3 coding DNA: TGTGCCAGCGTGACTACAGCGGGAGTATCGCATGAGCAGTTCTTC. The rearrangement links TRBV12-3 or TRBV12-4 to TRBJ2-1; 8 bases align to TRBD2. J lost 8 bases, V lost 8 bases, and 14 bases had no gene match. The length of the CDR3 is 15 residues.

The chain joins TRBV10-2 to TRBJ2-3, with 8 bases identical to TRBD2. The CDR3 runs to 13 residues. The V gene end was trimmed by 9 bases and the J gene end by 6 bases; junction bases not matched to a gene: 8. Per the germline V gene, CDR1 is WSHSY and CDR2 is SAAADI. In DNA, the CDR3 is TGCGCCAGGTCAGCGGGAGCTGCCGATACGCAGTATTTT. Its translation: CARSAGAADTQYF.

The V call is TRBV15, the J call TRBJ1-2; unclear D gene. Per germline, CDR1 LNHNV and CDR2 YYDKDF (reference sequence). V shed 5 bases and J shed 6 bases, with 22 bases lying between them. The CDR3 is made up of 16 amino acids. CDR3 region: CATSSGFSWGIDGYTF. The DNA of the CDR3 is TGTGCCACCAGCTCAGGATTTTCGTGGGGAATAGATGGCTACACCTTC.

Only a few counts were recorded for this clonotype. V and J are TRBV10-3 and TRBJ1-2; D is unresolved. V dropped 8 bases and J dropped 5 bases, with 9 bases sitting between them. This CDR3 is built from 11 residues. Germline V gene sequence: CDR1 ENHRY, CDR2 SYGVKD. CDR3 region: CAIEGVYGYTF. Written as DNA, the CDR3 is TGTGCCATCGAGGGAGTGTATGGCTACACCTTC.

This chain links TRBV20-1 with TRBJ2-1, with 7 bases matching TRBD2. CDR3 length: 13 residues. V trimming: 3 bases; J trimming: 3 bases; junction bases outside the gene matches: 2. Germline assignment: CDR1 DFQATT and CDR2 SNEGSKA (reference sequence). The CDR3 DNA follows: TGCAGTGCTAGTCTAGCGGTCTACAATGAGCAGTTCTTC. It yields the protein CSASLAVYNEQFF.

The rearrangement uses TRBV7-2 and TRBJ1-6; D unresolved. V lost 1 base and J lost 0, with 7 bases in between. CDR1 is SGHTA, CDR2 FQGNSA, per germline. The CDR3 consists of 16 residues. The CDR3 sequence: CASSLEGSSYNSPLHF. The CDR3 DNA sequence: TGTGCCAGCAGCTTAGAGGGCAGCTCCTATAATTCACCCCTCCACTTT.

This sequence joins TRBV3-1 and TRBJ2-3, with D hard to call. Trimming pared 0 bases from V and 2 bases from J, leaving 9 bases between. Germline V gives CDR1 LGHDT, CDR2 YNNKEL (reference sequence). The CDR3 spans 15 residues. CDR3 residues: CASSQEGSNTDTQYF. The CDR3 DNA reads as TGTGCCAGCAGCCAAGAAGGATCGAACACAGATACGCAGTATTTT.

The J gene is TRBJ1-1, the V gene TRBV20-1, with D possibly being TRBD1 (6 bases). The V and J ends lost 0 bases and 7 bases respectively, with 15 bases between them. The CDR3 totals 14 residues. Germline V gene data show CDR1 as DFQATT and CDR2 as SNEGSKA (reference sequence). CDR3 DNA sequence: TGCAGTGCTAGAGATCTCTGGACAGCGAATGAAGCTTTCTTT. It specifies CSARDLWTANEAFF.

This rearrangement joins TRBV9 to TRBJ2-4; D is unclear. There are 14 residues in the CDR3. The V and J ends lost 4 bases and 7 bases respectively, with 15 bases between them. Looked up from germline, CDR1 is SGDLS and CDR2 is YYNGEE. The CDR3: CASSFETKGNIQYF. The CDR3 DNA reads TGTGCCAGCAGCTTCGAGACAAAGGGTAACATTCAGTACTTC.

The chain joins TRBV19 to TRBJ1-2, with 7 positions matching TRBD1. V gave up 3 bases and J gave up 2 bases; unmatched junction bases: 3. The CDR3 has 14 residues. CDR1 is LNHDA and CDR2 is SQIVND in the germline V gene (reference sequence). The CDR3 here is CASSIRDRNYGYTF. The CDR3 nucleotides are TGTGCCAGTAGTATCCGGGACAGAAACTATGGCTACACCTTC.

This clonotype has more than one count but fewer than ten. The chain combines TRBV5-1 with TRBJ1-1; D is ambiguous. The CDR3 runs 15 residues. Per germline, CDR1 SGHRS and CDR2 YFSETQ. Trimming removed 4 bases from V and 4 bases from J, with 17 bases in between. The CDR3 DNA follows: TGCGCCAGCAGCGACGCGAAGATAGGATCCACTGAAGCTTTCTTT. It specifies CASSDAKIGSTEAFF.

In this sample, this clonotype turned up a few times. The DNA of the CDR3 is TGCGCCAGCAGCCGGGGGACGCTTCCATACACAGATACGCAGTATTTT. Its protein is CASSRGTLPYTDTQYF. The chain carries TRBV5-1 and TRBJ2-3; maybe TRBD2 (6 bases). V gave up 4 bases and J gave up 2 bases, with 17 bases separating them. This CDR3 has 16 residues. The germline CDR1 and CDR2 sequences are SGHRS and YFSETQ.

Written as DNA, the CDR3 is TGCGCCAGCAGCTCGGGACTAGCGGGTTCAGGGGAGCTGTTTTTT. Residues: CASSSGLAGSGELFF. The genes are TRBV5-1 and TRBJ2-2; 12 bases match TRBD2. The CDR3 runs 15 residues. The germline CDR1 and CDR2 sequences are SGHRS and YFSETQ. The V segment lost 3 bases and the J segment 8 bases; nucleotides outside the gene matches: 5.

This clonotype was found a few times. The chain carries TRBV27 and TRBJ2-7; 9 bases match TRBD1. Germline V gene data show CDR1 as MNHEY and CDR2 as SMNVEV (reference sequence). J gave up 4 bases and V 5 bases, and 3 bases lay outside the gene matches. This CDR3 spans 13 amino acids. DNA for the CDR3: TGTGCCAGCAGTCGACAGGGGGTATACGAGCAGTACTTC. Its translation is CASSRQGVYEQYF.

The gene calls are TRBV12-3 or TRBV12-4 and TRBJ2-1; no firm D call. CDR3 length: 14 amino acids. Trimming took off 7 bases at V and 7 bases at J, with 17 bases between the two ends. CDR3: CASNRRSGKNEQFF. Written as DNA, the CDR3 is TGTGCCAGCAACCGACGTTCGGGTAAAAATGAGCAGTTCTTC.

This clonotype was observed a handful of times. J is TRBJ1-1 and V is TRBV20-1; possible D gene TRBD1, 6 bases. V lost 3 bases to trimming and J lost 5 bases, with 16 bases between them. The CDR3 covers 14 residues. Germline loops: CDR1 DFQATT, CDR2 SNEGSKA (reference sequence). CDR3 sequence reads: CSARGGSRQTEAFF. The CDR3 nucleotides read TGCAGTGCTAGGGGGGGCTCCCGTCAAACTGAAGCTTTCTTT.